The sequence of this T cell receptor (beta chain) was determined in a study of T cell changes during pregnancy in multiple sclerosis. The protocol was immunoSEQ multiplex PCR, while the TCRdb copy is restricted to in-frame clones and leaves out a portion. Of tens of thousands of clones listed, around 94% are singletons. The germline gives CDR1 SGHKS, CDR2 YYEKEE (reference sequence). CDR3 size: 18 residues. Germline trimming cut 4 bases from V and 4 bases from J; bases unmatched to any gene: 13. This clonotype was sampled from a female donor with multiple sclerosis, enrolled in a pregnancy study. The chain has TRBV5-5 and TRBJ2-7; TRBD2 matches at 14 bases. Sequencing was performed on peripheral blood, taken in the third trimester of pregnancy. As DNA, the CDR3 is TGTGCCAGCAGCCTCCAGAGACTAGCGGGAGGGGGGCTTTACGAGCAGTACTTC. Encoded protein: CASSLQRLAGGGLYEQYF.